This T cell receptor beta chain originates from a study of blood T cell repertoires in COVID-19. Study context: PBMCs, B-cell-depleted T cells, or T cells provided the cDNA or gDNA that made up the material.

Per the original methods: The assay estimated nucleated cells by amplifying reference gene primers. Profiled with immunoSEQ multiplex PCR; TCRdb holds only in-frame clones, not every one. That table supplies the V and J calls and clone size; D and trimming were determined from the DNA. Found here are about 25,000 clones, roughly 91% of them singletons; the top ten hold 4.9%. V was trimmed by 1 base and J by 4 bases, leaving 10 bases between them. CDR1 and CDR2 (germline): KGHDR, SFDVKD. This CDR3 spans 16 amino acids. The clonotype comes from a man aged 70-80 years with active COVID-19. The rearrangement links TRBV24-1 to TRBJ1-6; D is possibly TRBD1 (6 bases). Material: peripheral blood. The CDR3 nucleotides are TGTGCCACCAGTGATTTTGGACAGTCATATAATTCACCCCTCCACTTT. Encoded protein: CATSDFGQSYNSPLHF.